The next 20 T cell receptor beta chains were all read from a single sample in a study of blood T cell repertoires in COVID-19. Generated by immunoSEQ multiplex PCR, the TCRdb table keeps only in-frame clones and is missing some. The repertoire includes some 150,000 clones, roughly 80% of them detected once, and 3% to 3.5% sits in the top ten. The sample consisted of peripheral blood. Receptors were obtained from a woman older than 75 with acute or convalescent COVID-19.

V gene TRBV6-6 combines with J gene TRBJ2-7, with D perhaps TRBD2 (7 bases). The CDR3 is 15 amino acids. Per the germline V gene, CDR1 is MNHNY and CDR2 is SVGAGI (reference sequence). V lost 2 bases and J 3 bases, leaving 14 bases between the germline ends. CDR3 bases: TGTGCCAGCAGTTACGAGGGGGGGCGCAGCTACGAGCAGTACTTC. Protein: CASSYEGGRSYEQYF.

The chain has TRBV30 and TRBJ1-1; 8 positions agree with TRBD1. This CDR3 is 12 amino acids long. V dropped 5 bases and J dropped 6; count of bases not matched to a gene: 5. The germline V gene encodes CDR1 GTSNPN and CDR2 SVGIG (reference sequence). DNA of the CDR3: TGTGCCTGGTTGGACAGGGCTTCTGAAGCTTTCTTT. Its protein is CAWLDRASEAFF. The variable domain in full, completed from reference TRBV30 and TRBJ1-1, reads SQTIHQWPATLVQPVGSPLSLECTVEGTSNPNLYWYRQAAGRGLQLLFYSVGIGQISSEVPQNLSASRPQDRQFILSSKKLLLSDSGFYLCAWLDRASEAFFGQGTRLTVV.

The V and J genes are TRBV3-1 (or the pseudogene TRBV3-2) and TRBJ2-7; TRBD1 matches at 9 bases. The junction had 4 bases not matched to a gene; V was cut back by 5 bases and J by 2 bases. The length of the CDR3 is 14 residues. The germline gives CDR1 LGHDT, CDR2 YNNKEL (reference sequence). The CDR3 DNA is TGTGCCAGCAGCTTCCGGGACAGGGCCTACGAGCAGTACTTC. This gives the protein CASSFRDRAYEQYF.

V usage is TRBV20-1 and J usage is TRBJ1-1; D may be TRBD1 (5 bases). CDR1 and CDR2 (germline): DFQATT, SNEGSKA (reference sequence). The CDR3 loop spans 11 amino acids. V was trimmed by 5 bases and J by 8 bases, leaving 12 bases between them. CDR3 in amino acids: CSAAQVMEAFF. DNA of the CDR3: TGCAGTGCTGCACAGGTGATGGAAGCTTTCTTT.

V is TRBV20-1 and J is TRBJ1-1; D is unresolved. This CDR3 contains 10 residues. Germline assignment: CDR1 DFQATT and CDR2 SNEGSKA (reference sequence). V was clipped by 2 bases and J by 6 bases, with 4 bases between them. The CDR3 DNA sequence: TGCAGTGCTAGACCAGCTGAAGCTTTCTTT. This encodes CSARPAEAFF.

V gene TRBV5-6 combines with J gene TRBJ1-6; D may be TRBD1 (6 bases). This CDR3 region has 14 residues. Between the trimmed V and J ends, which lost 6 bases and 9 bases, there was a span of 16 bases. Germline V gene sequence: CDR1 SGHDT, CDR2 YYEEEE. In DNA form, the CDR3 reads TGTGCCAGCAACCTAGGGGGTAATGGTTCACCCCTCCACTTT. This encodes CASNLGGNGSPLHF.

The chain employs TRBV6-2 or TRBV6-3 and TRBJ2-7; a weak D match, TRBD1 (5 bases). The CDR3 has 17 amino acids. Germline-derived CDR1 and CDR2 are MNHEY and SVGEGT. Between the trimmed V and J ends, which lost 2 bases and 4 bases, there was a span of 21 bases. In nucleotides, the CDR3 is TGTGCCAGCAGTTACAGTGCGGTCAGGGTCCGTGTTTACGAGCAGTACTTC. Protein product: CASSYSAVRVRVYEQYF.

The rearrangement uses TRBV19 and TRBJ2-4, with 13 bases fitting TRBD2. Looked up from germline, CDR1 is LNHDA and CDR2 is SQIVND (reference sequence). The CDR3 spans 20 residues. The J segment lost 0 bases and the V segment lost 5 bases, leaving 13 bases of the junction unmatched. DNA for the CDR3: TGTGCCAGTAGTTCCCGGACTAGCGGGGGTAGCTTTGGAGCCAAAAACATTCAGTACTTC. Translated: CASSSRTSGGSFGAKNIQYF. The full variable domain, in which reference TRBV19 and TRBJ2-4 provide the parts outside the CDR3, is DGGITQSPKYLFRKEGQNVTLSCEQNLNHDAMYWYRQDPGQGLRLIYYSQIVNDFQKGDIAEGYSVSREKKESFPLTVTSAQKNPTAFYLCASSSRTSGGSFGAKNIQYFGAGTRLSVL.

V and J are TRBV7-2 and TRBJ1-3; 11 bases are shared with TRBD1. J was trimmed by 3 bases and V by 4 bases; bases with no gene match: 5. The length of the CDR3 is 16 residues. The germline CDR1 and CDR2 sequences are SGHTA and FQGNSA. The CDR3 DNA is TGTGCCAGCAGCTCCGGAGGGACAGGGGGTGGAAACACCATATATTTT. It translates to CASSSGGTGGGNTIYF.

J is TRBJ2-5 and V is TRBV3-1 (or the pseudogene TRBV3-2); the match to TRBD2 covers 15 bases. The V gene end was trimmed by 0 bases and the J gene end by 4 bases; junction bases not matched to a gene: 9. The germline V gene encodes CDR1 LGHDT and CDR2 YNNKEL (reference sequence). This CDR3 comprises 19 residues. As DNA, the CDR3 is TGTGCCAGCAGCCAAGATCAAGGACTAGCGGGGGGGCCAGGAGAGACCCAGTACTTC. Protein sequence: CASSQDQGLAGGPGETQYF.

Only a few counts were recorded for this clone. This chain connects TRBV5-1 to TRBJ1-1; maybe TRBD1 (6 bases). Germline lookup yields CDR1 SGHRS and CDR2 YFSETQ. CDR3 size: 17 residues. V was shortened by 2 bases and J by 6 bases, with 23 bases between the two germline ends. The CDR3 DNA sequence: TGCGCCAGCAGCTTTGGACTCCCGGGACAAATTGTACCTGAAGCTTTCTTT. It is translated as CASSFGLPGQIVPEAFF.

J is TRBJ1-1 and V is TRBV6-4, with 8 bases identical to TRBD1. CDR3 size: 13 residues. The V gene end was trimmed by 3 bases and the J gene end by 9 bases; junction bases not matched to a gene: 6. CDR1 is MRHNA and CDR2 is SNTAGT in the germline V gene. DNA of the CDR3: TGTGCCAGCAGTGAGAAACAGGGGGTGCAAGCTTTCTTT. Residues: CASSEKQGVQAFF.

This sequence joins TRBV5-1 and TRBJ1-1; D is unresolved. The CDR3 runs 12 residues. V dropped 0 bases and J dropped 7 bases, with 7 bases sitting between them. Germline CDR1 is SGHRS and CDR2 is YFSETQ. CDR3 loop: CASSLGHGEAFF. CDR3 sequence (DNA): TGCGCCAGCAGCTTGGGACACGGTGAAGCTTTCTTT. The full variable domain, its missing parts supplied by reference TRBV5-1 and TRBJ1-1, is KAGVTQTPRYLIKTRGQQVTLSCSPISGHRSVSWYQQTPGQGLQFLFEYFSETQRNKGNFPGRFSGRQFSNSRSEMNVSTLELGDSALYLCASSLGHGEAFFGQGTRLTVV.

This chain links TRBV9 with TRBJ1-2; D might be TRBD1 (5 bases). This CDR3 comprises 14 residues. V was shortened by 0 bases and J by 7 bases, with 13 bases between the two germline ends. Germline V gives CDR1 SGDLS, CDR2 YYNGEE. The CDR3 nucleotides read TGTGCCAGCAGCGTAGGGATCAGGGCGAGTGGCTACACCTTC. It specifies CASSVGIRASGYTF.

V and J are TRBV7-3 and TRBJ2-1; the D gene is possibly TRBD1 (6 bases). CDR1 is SGHTA, CDR2 FQGTGA, per germline. V dropped 6 bases and J dropped 6 bases, with 18 bases sitting between them. The CDR3 extends over 15 amino acids. The CDR3 is CASRERGGVSNEQFF. Written as DNA, the CDR3 is TGTGCCAGCAGGGAGAGAGGGGGTGTGAGCAATGAGCAGTTCTTC. The variable domain in full, completed from reference TRBV7-3 and TRBJ2-1, reads GAGVSQTPSNKVTEKGKYVELRCDPISGHTALYWYRQSLGQGPEFLIYFQGTGAADDSGLPNDRFFAVRPEGSVSTLKIQRTERGDSAVYLCASRERGGVSNEQFFGPGTRLTVL.

This clone was recorded at least ten times. The chain combines TRBV7-8 with TRBJ2-1; TRBD2 matches 14 bases. V was clipped by 5 bases and J by 6 bases; unmatched bases: 9. Germline V gene sequence: CDR1 SGHVS, CDR2 FQNEAQ. This CDR3 comprises 17 residues. CDR3 sequence (DNA): TGTGCCAGCAGCGCTAGGACTAGCGGGGGGTGGGTCAATGAGCAGTTCTTC. Its translation is CASSARTSGGWVNEQFF.

This clone has just a few counts. The chain uses TRBV11-1 and TRBJ1-1; 7 positions agree with TRBD1. The CDR3 is 14 amino acids. The V gene end was trimmed by 3 bases and the J gene end by 5 bases; junction bases not matched to a gene: 6. Germline lookup yields CDR1 SGHAT and CDR2 FQDESV (reference sequence). For the CDR3, the DNA is TGTGCCAGCAGCTTTGGGCAGGGGGGTACTGAAGCTTTCTTT. It specifies CASSFGQGGTEAFF.

The chain employs TRBV19 and TRBJ1-6; D uncertain. The CDR3 covers 15 residues. CDR1 is LNHDA and CDR2 is SQIVND in the germline V gene (reference sequence). Trimming removed 8 bases at V and 7 bases at J, with 18 bases between. The CDR3 nucleotides read TGTGCCAGTGCTTTCGACTCCATCGGGAATTCACCCCTCCACTTT. This codes for CASAFDSIGNSPLHF.

The chain uses TRBV5-5 and TRBJ1-1; TRBD1 aligns across 8 bases. Germline CDR1 is SGHKS and CDR2 is YYEKEE (reference sequence). The CDR3 loop spans 14 amino acids. Germline trimming cut 3 bases from V and 8 bases from J; bases unmatched to any gene: 9. As DNA, the CDR3 is TGTGCCAGCAGCTCTCAGGGGGCCGGCCGAGAAGCTTTCTTT. This codes for CASSSQGAGREAFF. The complete variable domain, with remaining parts taken from reference TRBV5-5 and TRBJ1-1, reads DAGVTQSPTHLIKTRGQQVTLRCSPISGHKSVSWYQQVLGQGPQFIFQYYEKEERGRGNFPDRFSARQFPNYSSELNVNALLLGDSALYLCASSSQGAGREAFFGQGTRLTVV.

V and J are TRBV5-1 and TRBJ2-1, with 8 bases identical to TRBD1. J lost 7 bases, V lost 7 bases, and 19 bases had no gene match. In germline, CDR1 is SGHRS, CDR2 YFSETQ. The length of the CDR3 is 17 residues. In DNA, the CDR3 is TGCGCCAGCGGGACAGGCGGAATTATTATGGGGCTTAATGAGCAGTTCTTC. Translation gives CASGTGGIIMGLNEQFF.